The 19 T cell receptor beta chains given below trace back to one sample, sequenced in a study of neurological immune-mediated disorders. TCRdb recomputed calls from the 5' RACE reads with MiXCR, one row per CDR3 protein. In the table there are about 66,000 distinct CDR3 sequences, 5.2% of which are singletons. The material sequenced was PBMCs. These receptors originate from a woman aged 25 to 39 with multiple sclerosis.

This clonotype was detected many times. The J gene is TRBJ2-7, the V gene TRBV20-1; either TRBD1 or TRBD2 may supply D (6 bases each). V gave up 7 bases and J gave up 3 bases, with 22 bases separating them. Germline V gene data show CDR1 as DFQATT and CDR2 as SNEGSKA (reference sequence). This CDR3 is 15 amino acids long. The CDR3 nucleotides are TGCAGTGGAGAGGGATTCCGGGGGCGCCTCTACGAGCAGTACTTC. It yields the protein CSGEGFRGRLYEQYF.

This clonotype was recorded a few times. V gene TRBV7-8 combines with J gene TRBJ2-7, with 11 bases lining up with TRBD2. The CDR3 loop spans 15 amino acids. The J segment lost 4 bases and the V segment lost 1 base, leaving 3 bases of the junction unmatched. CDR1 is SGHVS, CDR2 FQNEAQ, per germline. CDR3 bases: TGTGCCAGCAGCTTAGGGACTAGCGGGCCTTACGAGCAGTACTTC. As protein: CASSLGTSGPYEQYF.

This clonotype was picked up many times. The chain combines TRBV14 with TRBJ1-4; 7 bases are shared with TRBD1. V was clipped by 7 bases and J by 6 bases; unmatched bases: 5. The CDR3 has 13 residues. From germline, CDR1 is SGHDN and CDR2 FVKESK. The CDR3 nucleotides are TGTGCCAGCAACCGGGACAGCCATGAAAAACTGTTTTTT. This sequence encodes CASNRDSHEKLFF.

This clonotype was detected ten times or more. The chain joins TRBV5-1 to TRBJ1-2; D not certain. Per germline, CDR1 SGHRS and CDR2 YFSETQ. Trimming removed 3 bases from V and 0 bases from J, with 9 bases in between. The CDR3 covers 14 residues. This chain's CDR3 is CASSYPASNYGYTF. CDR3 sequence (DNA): TGCGCCAGCAGCTACCCAGCCTCTAACTATGGCTACACCTTC.

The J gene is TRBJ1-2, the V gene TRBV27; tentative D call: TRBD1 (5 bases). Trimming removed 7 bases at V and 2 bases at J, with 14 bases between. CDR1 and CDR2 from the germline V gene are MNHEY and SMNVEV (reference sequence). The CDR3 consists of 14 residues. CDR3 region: CASTSGANNYGYTF. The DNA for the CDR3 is TGTGCCAGCACCTCCGGGGCCAACAACTATGGCTACACCTTC.

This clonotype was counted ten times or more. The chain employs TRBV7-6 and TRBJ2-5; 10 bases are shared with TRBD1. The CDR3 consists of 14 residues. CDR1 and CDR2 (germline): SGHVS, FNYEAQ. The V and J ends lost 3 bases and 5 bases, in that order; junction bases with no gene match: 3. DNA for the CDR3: TGTGCCAGCAGCTTGACAGGGGGCAGGGAGACCCAGTACTTC. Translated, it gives CASSLTGGRETQYF.

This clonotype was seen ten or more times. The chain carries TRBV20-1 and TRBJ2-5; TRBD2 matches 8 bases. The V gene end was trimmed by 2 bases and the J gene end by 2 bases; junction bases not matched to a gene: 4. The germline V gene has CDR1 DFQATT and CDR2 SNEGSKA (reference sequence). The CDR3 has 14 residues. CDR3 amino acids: CSARTGGRQETQYF. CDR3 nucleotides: TGCAGTGCTAGAACGGGGGGGCGACAAGAGACCCAGTACTTC.

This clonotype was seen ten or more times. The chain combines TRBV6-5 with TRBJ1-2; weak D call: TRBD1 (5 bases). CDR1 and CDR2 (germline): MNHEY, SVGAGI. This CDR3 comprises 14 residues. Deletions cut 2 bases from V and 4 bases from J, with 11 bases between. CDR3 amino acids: CASSYEPGLYGYTF. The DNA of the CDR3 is TGTGCCAGCAGTTACGAACCAGGGCTCTATGGCTACACCTTC.

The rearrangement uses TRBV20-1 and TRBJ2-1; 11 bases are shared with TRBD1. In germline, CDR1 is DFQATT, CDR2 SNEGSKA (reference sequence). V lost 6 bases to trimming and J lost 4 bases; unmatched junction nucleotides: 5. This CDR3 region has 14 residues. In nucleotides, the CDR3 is TGCAGTGCAGGACAGGGGGCAAAATACAATGAGCAGTTCTTC. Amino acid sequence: CSAGQGAKYNEQFF.

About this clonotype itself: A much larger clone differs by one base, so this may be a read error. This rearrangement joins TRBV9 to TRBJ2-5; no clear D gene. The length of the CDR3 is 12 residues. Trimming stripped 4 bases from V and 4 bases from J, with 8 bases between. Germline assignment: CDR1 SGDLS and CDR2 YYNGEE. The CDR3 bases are TGTGCCAGCAGCTCAAAAGTAGAGACCCAGTACTTC. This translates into CASSSKVETQYF.

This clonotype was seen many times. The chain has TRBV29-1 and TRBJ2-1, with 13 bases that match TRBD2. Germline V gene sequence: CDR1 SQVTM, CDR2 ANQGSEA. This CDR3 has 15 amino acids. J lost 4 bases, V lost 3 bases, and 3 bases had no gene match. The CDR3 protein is CSVETSGGPYNEQFF. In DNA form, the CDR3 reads TGCAGCGTTGAGACTAGCGGGGGGCCATACAATGAGCAGTTCTTC.

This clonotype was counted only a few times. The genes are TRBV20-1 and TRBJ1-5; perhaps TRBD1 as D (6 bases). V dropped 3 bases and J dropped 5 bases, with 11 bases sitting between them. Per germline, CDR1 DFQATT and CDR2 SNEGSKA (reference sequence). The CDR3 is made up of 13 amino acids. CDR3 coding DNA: TGCAGTGCTAGGGGTGGACAGTATCAGCCCCAGCATTTT. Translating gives CSARGGQYQPQHF.

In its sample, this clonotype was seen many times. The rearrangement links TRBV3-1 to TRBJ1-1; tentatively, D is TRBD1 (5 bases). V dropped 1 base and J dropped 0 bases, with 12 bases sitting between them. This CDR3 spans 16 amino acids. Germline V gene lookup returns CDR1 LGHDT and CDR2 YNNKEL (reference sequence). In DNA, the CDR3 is TGTGCCAGCAGCCAAGGGAGGGGACTGTTGAACACTGAAGCTTTCTTT. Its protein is CASSQGRGLLNTEAFF.

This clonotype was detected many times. CDR3 sequence: CASSHTRRDTTTEAFF. In DNA form, the CDR3 reads TGCGCCAGCAGCCACACAAGGAGGGATACGACCACTGAAGCTTTCTTT. The chain uses TRBV5-1 and TRBJ1-1, with D uncertain. CDR3 length: 16 amino acids. The germline V gene encodes CDR1 SGHRS and CDR2 YFSETQ. With 4 bases removed from V and 4 bases from J, the gap between germline ends came to 20 bases.

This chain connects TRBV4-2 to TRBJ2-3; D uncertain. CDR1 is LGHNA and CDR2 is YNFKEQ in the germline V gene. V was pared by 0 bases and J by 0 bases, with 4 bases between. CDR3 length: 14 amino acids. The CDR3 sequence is CASSQDQSTDTQYF. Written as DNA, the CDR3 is TGTGCCAGCAGCCAAGATCAGAGCACAGATACGCAGTATTTT.

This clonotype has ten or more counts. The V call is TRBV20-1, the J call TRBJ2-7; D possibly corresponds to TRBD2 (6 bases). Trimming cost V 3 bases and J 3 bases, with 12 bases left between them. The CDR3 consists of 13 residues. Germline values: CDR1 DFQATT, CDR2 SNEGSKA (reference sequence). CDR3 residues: CSARRDSLYEQYF. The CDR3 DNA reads TGCAGTGCTAGGCGGGACTCTCTCTACGAGCAGTACTTC.

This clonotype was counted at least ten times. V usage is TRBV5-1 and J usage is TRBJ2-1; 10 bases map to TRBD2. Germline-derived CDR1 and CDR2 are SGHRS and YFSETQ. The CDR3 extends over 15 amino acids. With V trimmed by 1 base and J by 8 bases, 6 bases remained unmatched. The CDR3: CASSLRAGGPYEQFF. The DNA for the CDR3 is TGCGCCAGCAGCTTGAGAGCGGGGGGGCCCTATGAGCAGTTCTTC.

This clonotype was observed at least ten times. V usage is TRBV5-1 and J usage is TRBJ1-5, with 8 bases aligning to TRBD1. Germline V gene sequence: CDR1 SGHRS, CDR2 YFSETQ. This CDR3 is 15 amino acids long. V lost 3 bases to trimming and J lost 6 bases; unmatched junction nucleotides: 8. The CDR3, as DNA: TGCGCCAGCAGCTCGACAGGGGAAGGCGGTCAGCCCCAGCATTTT. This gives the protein CASSSTGEGGQPQHF.

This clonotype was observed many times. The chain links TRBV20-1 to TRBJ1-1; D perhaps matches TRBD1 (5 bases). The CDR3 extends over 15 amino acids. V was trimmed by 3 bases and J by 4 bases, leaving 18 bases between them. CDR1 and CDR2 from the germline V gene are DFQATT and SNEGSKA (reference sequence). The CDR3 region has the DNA TGCAGTGCTAGTAACCTTGAGGGGCGGGGCACTGAAGCTTTCTTT. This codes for CSASNLEGRGTEAFF.